A selection of T cell receptor beta chains follows, all from one sample in a study of T-cell reconstitution after alpha-beta-depleted transplantation in children. TCRdb fed the PCR reads into MiXCR, producing one record per CDR3 protein. Here the sample spans over 300,000 distinct CDR3 sequences, over 9% being singletons. The source material was PBMCs from the stem cell graft donor, sampled from the stem cell graft. Every receptor here comes from a human donor who donated a stem cell graft to a child with acute lymphoblastic leukemia. Each CDR3 is given with its conserved first and last residue. Each record gives: J gene, clone size, D gene, V gene, CDR3 DNA, CDR3 protein. The D gene is left open where the match is weak. Only some rows state a clone size, as once, few, many or a class for expanded clones.

j_call: TRBJ2-2
clone_size: few
d_call: -
v_call: TRBV3-1
cdr3_nt: TGTGCCAGCAGCCAAGATCCGGCTAGCTCTGCAACCGGGGAGCTGTTTTTT
cdr3_aa: CASSQDPASSATGELFF

j_call: TRBJ1-1
clone_size: few
d_call: -
v_call: TRBV5-1
cdr3_nt: TGCGCCAGCAGCTTGGCCGGGGGGATGTCTGAAGCTTTCTTT
cdr3_aa: CASSLAGGMSEAFF

j_call: TRBJ1-6
clone_size: -
d_call: -
v_call: TRBV7-9
cdr3_nt: TGTGCCAGCAGCTTAGCTGATTCACCCCTCCACTTT
cdr3_aa: CASSLADSPLHF

j_call: TRBJ1-5
clone_size: -
d_call: TRBD1
v_call: TRBV6-2/TRBV6-3
cdr3_nt: TGTGCCAGCAGTTACTTGGACAGGGGTCAGCCCCAGCATTTT
cdr3_aa: CASSYLDRGQPQHF

j_call: TRBJ2-5
clone_size: many
d_call: -
v_call: TRBV28
cdr3_nt: TGTGCCAGCAGTTTGGGCAGGGAAGAGACCCAGTACTTC
cdr3_aa: CASSLGREETQYF

j_call: TRBJ2-7
clone_size: many
d_call: TRBD2
v_call: TRBV12-3/TRBV12-4
cdr3_nt: TGTGCCAGCAGCACGGGACTAGCGGGTTTAACCTACGAGCAGTACTTC
cdr3_aa: CASSTGLAGLTYEQYF

j_call: TRBJ2-7
clone_size: -
d_call: -
v_call: TRBV7-2
cdr3_nt: TGTGCCAGCAGCTTGGTCAGGGGACCCTACGAGCAGTACTTC
cdr3_aa: CASSLVRGPYEQYF

j_call: TRBJ2-2
clone_size: few
d_call: -
v_call: TRBV2
cdr3_nt: TGTGCCACCCTAAAGAGGGGGACCGGGGAGCTGTTTTTT
cdr3_aa: CATLKRGTGELFF

j_call: TRBJ1-1
clone_size: few
d_call: TRBD1
v_call: TRBV28
cdr3_nt: TGTGCCAGCAGTTCTCATGGGACAGGGGCGCAGGATGCTTTCTTT
cdr3_aa: CASSSHGTGAQDAFF

j_call: TRBJ1-2
clone_size: -
d_call: -
v_call: TRBV7-9
cdr3_nt: TGTGCCAGCAGCCCGACCGAGATAGCAGGGGCGAACTATGGCTACACCTTC
cdr3_aa: CASSPTEIAGANYGYTF

j_call: TRBJ2-7
clone_size: many
d_call: -
v_call: TRBV5-1
cdr3_nt: TGCGCCAGCAGCTTGGGGGCGGGATCCTACGAGCAGTACTTC
cdr3_aa: CASSLGAGSYEQYF

j_call: TRBJ2-5
clone_size: -
d_call: -
v_call: TRBV29-1
cdr3_nt: TGCAGCGTGGACGCGGTGGGGGCGAGGGAGACCCAGTACTTC
cdr3_aa: CSVDAVGARETQYF

j_call: TRBJ2-1
clone_size: -
d_call: -
v_call: TRBV29-1
cdr3_nt: TGCAGCGTTGACATGGGGGGTGAGCAGTTCTTC
cdr3_aa: CSVDMGGEQFF

j_call: TRBJ2-7
clone_size: -
d_call: -
v_call: TRBV6-2/TRBV6-3
cdr3_nt: TGTGCCAGCAGTCGCCTAGGGGGGCACGAGCAGTACTTC
cdr3_aa: CASSRLGGHEQYF

j_call: TRBJ1-1
clone_size: -
d_call: -
v_call: TRBV5-1
cdr3_nt: TGCGCCAGCAGCTTGGGACCGGCGGGGCATGGATGCTTT
cdr3_aa: CASSLGPAGHGCF

j_call: TRBJ2-1
clone_size: few
d_call: -
v_call: TRBV27
cdr3_nt: TGTTCCTGTAGGCGGCCCGGAGATCGTGAGCAGTTCTTC
cdr3_aa: CSCRRPGDREQFF

j_call: TRBJ2-7
clone_size: few
d_call: TRBD2
v_call: TRBV6-5
cdr3_nt: TGTGCCAGCTCCGTAGCGGGGGAGAGGGTGTACTTC
cdr3_aa: CASSVAGERVYF

j_call: TRBJ2-3
clone_size: many
d_call: TRBD2
v_call: TRBV5-1
cdr3_nt: TGCGCCAGCAGCTTACTAGCGGGAGGTGACACAGATACGCAGTATTTT
cdr3_aa: CASSLLAGGDTDTQYF

j_call: TRBJ2-7
clone_size: -
d_call: -
v_call: TRBV27
cdr3_nt: TGTGCCAGCAACCCATTCCCTGCGTACGAGCAGTACTTC
cdr3_aa: CASNPFPAYEQYF

j_call: TRBJ1-6
clone_size: few
d_call: -
v_call: TRBV20-1
cdr3_nt: TGCAGTGCTAGAGATATCGCGAGCTCCTATAATTCACCCCTCCACTTT
cdr3_aa: CSARDIASSYNSPLHF

j_call: TRBJ2-1
clone_size: many
d_call: -
v_call: TRBV11-2
cdr3_nt: TGTGCCAGCAGCTTAGCTGGCCCCGTCTACAGGGATGAGCAGTTCTTC
cdr3_aa: CASSLAGPVYRDEQFF

j_call: TRBJ2-3
clone_size: many
d_call: TRBD2
v_call: TRBV20-1
cdr3_nt: TGCAGTGCTAGGATCCCGGGAGGGCCCACAGATACGCAGTATTTT
cdr3_aa: CSARIPGGPTDTQYF

j_call: TRBJ1-2
clone_size: -
d_call: -
v_call: TRBV29-1
cdr3_nt: TGCAGCGTGACGGATAATGGCTACACCTTC
cdr3_aa: CSVTDNGYTF

j_call: TRBJ1-5
clone_size: few
d_call: -
v_call: TRBV7-8
cdr3_nt: TGTGCCAGCAGCTTAGAGGTTAGAGGCCAGCCCCAGCATTTT
cdr3_aa: CASSLEVRGQPQHF

j_call: TRBJ2-1
clone_size: -
d_call: TRBD2
v_call: TRBV12-3/TRBV12-4
cdr3_nt: TGTGCCAGCAGTTTTCACAGCGGGAGGTATGAGCAGTTCTTC
cdr3_aa: CASSFHSGRYEQFF

j_call: TRBJ2-7
clone_size: few
d_call: TRBD2
v_call: TRBV15
cdr3_nt: TGTGCCACCAGCAGCAGACTAGCGGGAGTTATAAGTATAGAGCAGTACTTC
cdr3_aa: CATSSRLAGVISIEQYF

j_call: TRBJ2-7
clone_size: -
d_call: TRBD1
v_call: TRBV9
cdr3_nt: TGTGCCAGCAGCGTAGCCGGGACAGGGGTATACGAGCAGTACTTC
cdr3_aa: CASSVAGTGVYEQYF

j_call: TRBJ1-3
clone_size: many
d_call: -
v_call: TRBV5-6
cdr3_nt: TGTGCCAGCAAGCGGGCGGCTGGAAACACCATATATTTT
cdr3_aa: CASKRAAGNTIYF

j_call: TRBJ2-1
clone_size: -
d_call: TRBD2
v_call: TRBV7-9
cdr3_nt: TGTGCCAGCAGGGGCGGGACTAGCGGGGCCAATGAGCAGTTCTTC
cdr3_aa: CASRGGTSGANEQFF

j_call: TRBJ2-1
clone_size: few
d_call: TRBD2
v_call: TRBV20-1
cdr3_nt: TGCAGTGCTAGTTTGTTGGGGGGAGGGTCCTACAATGAGCAGTTCTTC
cdr3_aa: CSASLLGGGSYNEQFF

j_call: TRBJ2-3
clone_size: many
d_call: -
v_call: TRBV4-1
cdr3_nt: TGCGCCAGCAGCCAACTCGTACCGGGAAGCACAGATACGCAGTATTTT
cdr3_aa: CASSQLVPGSTDTQYF

j_call: TRBJ1-2
clone_size: -
d_call: -
v_call: TRBV20-1
cdr3_nt: TGCAGTGCTAGAATGTACGGCTACACCTTC
cdr3_aa: CSARMYGYTF

j_call: TRBJ2-1
clone_size: -
d_call: TRBD2
v_call: TRBV5-6
cdr3_nt: TGTGCCTACGCGGGGTTCGGGCGCGGGAGCAATGAGCAGTTCTTC
cdr3_aa: CAYAGFGRGSNEQFF

j_call: TRBJ2-7
clone_size: -
d_call: TRBD2
v_call: TRBV20-1
cdr3_nt: TGCAGTGCTAGAGTTGCGGGAGTCGTCGAGCAGTACTTC
cdr3_aa: CSARVAGVVEQYF

j_call: TRBJ2-3
clone_size: many
d_call: -
v_call: TRBV24-1
cdr3_nt: TGTGCCACCAGTGATTTGCCTCGGGCAGATTCTACAGATACGCAGTATTTT
cdr3_aa: CATSDLPRADSTDTQYF

j_call: TRBJ1-6
clone_size: many
d_call: TRBD1
v_call: TRBV27
cdr3_nt: TGTGCCAGCAGCAACAGGGGATTTAATTCACCCCTCCACTTT
cdr3_aa: CASSNRGFNSPLHF

j_call: TRBJ2-5
clone_size: many
d_call: TRBD2
v_call: TRBV7-9
cdr3_nt: TGTGCCAGCAGTTCTCCTAGCGGGGGCTACTTC
cdr3_aa: CASSSPSGGYF

j_call: TRBJ2-7
clone_size: many
d_call: -
v_call: TRBV29-1
cdr3_nt: TGCAGCGTTGCCCAAGGGAGCTCCTACGAGCAGTACTTC
cdr3_aa: CSVAQGSSYEQYF

j_call: TRBJ2-7
clone_size: many
d_call: TRBD1
v_call: TRBV5-8
cdr3_nt: TGTGCCAGCAGCTTGGAAATTTGGTTGGGACAGGGGAGCTACGAGCAGTACTTC
cdr3_aa: CASSLEIWLGQGSYEQYF

j_call: TRBJ2-5
clone_size: few
d_call: -
v_call: TRBV11-2
cdr3_nt: TGTGCCAGCAGCTTAGATCGTTTAGGGCAGAATTACCAAGAGACCCAGTACTTC
cdr3_aa: CASSLDRLGQNYQETQYF

j_call: TRBJ2-5
clone_size: -
d_call: -
v_call: TRBV4-2
cdr3_nt: TGTGCCAGCAGCCAAGGTTTAGTCCTCGGGACTGGAGAGGAGACCCAGTACTTC
cdr3_aa: CASSQGLVLGTGEETQYF

j_call: TRBJ1-1
clone_size: few
d_call: -
v_call: TRBV10-2
cdr3_nt: TGCGCCAGCAGTGTAGGGGGCACTGAAGCTTTCTTT
cdr3_aa: CASSVGGTEAFF

j_call: TRBJ1-1
clone_size: -
d_call: -
v_call: TRBV19
cdr3_nt: TGTGCCAGTACGTTAGGGGGCACTGAAGCTTTCTTT
cdr3_aa: CASTLGGTEAFF

j_call: TRBJ2-7
clone_size: few
d_call: -
v_call: TRBV18
cdr3_nt: TGTGCCAGCTCACCACCGGGGCGAGGGGGCTACGAGCAGTACTTC
cdr3_aa: CASSPPGRGGYEQYF

j_call: TRBJ1-2
clone_size: few
d_call: -
v_call: TRBV10-2
cdr3_nt: TGCGCCAGCGGGGGGGGCTCTTATGGCTACACCTTC
cdr3_aa: CASGGGSYGYTF

j_call: TRBJ2-2
clone_size: few
d_call: -
v_call: TRBV9
cdr3_nt: TGTGCCAGCAGCACTCCGCCGGGGGTAAAGAACACCGGGGAGCTGTTTTTT
cdr3_aa: CASSTPPGVKNTGELFF